These 9 T cell receptor beta chains originate from one sample sequenced in a study of blood T cell repertoires in COVID-19. The protocol was immunoSEQ multiplex PCR, while the TCRdb copy is restricted to in-frame clones and leaves out a portion. Altogether 200,000 to 250,000 clones are present, under 90% being singletons, with the ten largest covering 5% to 6.5%. The specimen was peripheral blood. Every receptor here comes from a woman aged 55-70 years who had recovered from COVID-19.

The chain combines TRBV11-2 with TRBJ1-1; D is uncertain. CDR3 length: 12 amino acids. The V end was cut by 1 base, the J end by 6 bases, with 6 bases between. CDR1 is SGHAT, CDR2 FQNNGV, per germline. The CDR3 spells CASSLAVPEAFF. CDR3 in DNA: TGTGCCAGCAGCTTAGCGGTGCCTGAAGCTTTCTTT. Based on the CDR3 plus reference TRBV11-2 and TRBJ1-1, the full variable domain is EAGVAQSPRYKIIEKRQSVAFWCNPISGHATLYWYQQILGQGPKLLIQFQNNGVVDDSQLPKDRFSAERLKGVDSTLKIQPAKLEDSAVYLCASSLAVPEAFFGQGTRLTVV.

The chain carries TRBV21-1 and TRBJ1-1. TRBV21-1 is marked as a pseudogene. The CDR3 length is 21 residues. CDR3 region: CASSKVAGVTQIPPTNTEAFF. The CDR3 bases are TGTGCCAGCAGCAAAGTGGCGGGGGTGACCCAGATACCCCCAACGAACACTGAAGCTTTCTTT.

This clone was recorded once. Other DNA sequences in this sample translate to the same CDR3. The gene calls are TRBV7-2 and TRBJ1-5; TRBD1 might be the D (6 bases). Germline-derived CDR1 and CDR2 are SGHTA and FQGNSA. The CDR3 extends over 13 amino acids. With 3 bases removed from V and 4 bases from J, the gap between germline ends came to 7 bases. The CDR3 DNA reads TGTGCCAGCAGCTTGAGGGGGAATCAGCCCCAGCATTTT. Translation: CASSLRGNQPQHF.

The rearrangement joins TRBV6-5 to TRBJ2-5, with D perhaps TRBD2 (6 bases). Germline CDR1 reads MNHEY; CDR2 reads SVGAGI. V lost 8 bases, J lost 5 bases, and 12 bases lay in between. The length of the CDR3 is 12 residues. CDR3 DNA: TGTGCCAGCGGAGGGACTTGGGAGACCCAGTACTTC. This encodes CASGGTWETQYF.

V gene TRBV7-2 combines with J gene TRBJ2-7; the D gene is possibly TRBD1 (5 bases). V was cut by 4 bases and J by 1 base, with 8 bases left in between. There are 13 residues in the CDR3. Germline V CDR1 and CDR2: SGHTA, FQGNSA. CDR3 coding DNA: TGTGCCAGCAGCTCCAGGGATTCCTACGAGCAGTACTTC. Its translation: CASSSRDSYEQYF.

The chain employs TRBV7-2 and TRBJ2-1; 14 nucleotides line up with TRBD2. The CDR3 sequence is 18 residues long. CDR1 is SGHTA and CDR2 is FQGNSA in the germline V gene. Trimming took 4 bases from V and 8 from J; bases not matched to a gene: 13. CDR3 nucleotide sequence: TGTGCCAGCAGCTCCAGACTAGCGGGGGGGCTCTGGAGGGATGAGCAGTTCTTC. Its protein product is CASSSRLAGGLWRDEQFF.

As DNA, the CDR3 is TGTGCCAGCAGGGGACAGTGGAACACTGAAGCTTTCTTT. Its translation is CASRGQWNTEAFF. The chain joins TRBV11-1 to TRBJ1-1, with TRBD1 matching over 7 bases. The CDR3 is 13 residues long. V was clipped by 6 bases and J by 1 base; unmatched bases: 2. In germline, CDR1 is SGHAT, CDR2 FQDESV (reference sequence).

The chain combines TRBV15 with TRBJ2-5; 8 nucleotides agree with TRBD2. The CDR3 extends over 13 amino acids. The V and J ends lost 8 bases and 3 bases, in that order; junction bases with no gene match: 5. Germline CDR1 is LNHNV and CDR2 is YYDKDF (reference sequence). CDR3 bases: TGTGCCACCGGATTAGCGGGGAAAGAGACCCAGTACTTC. This sequence encodes CATGLAGKETQYF.

Points on this clone: This specimen includes other DNA sequences encoding the same CDR3. The J gene is TRBJ1-5, the V gene TRBV6-6, with D maybe TRBD1 (6 bases). This CDR3 spans 15 amino acids. Germline loops: CDR1 MNHNY, CDR2 SVGAGI (reference sequence). V was cut by 4 bases and J by 1 base, with 11 bases left in between. The chain's CDR3 is CASSLQGGSNQPQHF. The CDR3 region has the DNA TGTGCCAGCAGTTTACAGGGAGGGAGCAATCAGCCCCAGCATTTT.